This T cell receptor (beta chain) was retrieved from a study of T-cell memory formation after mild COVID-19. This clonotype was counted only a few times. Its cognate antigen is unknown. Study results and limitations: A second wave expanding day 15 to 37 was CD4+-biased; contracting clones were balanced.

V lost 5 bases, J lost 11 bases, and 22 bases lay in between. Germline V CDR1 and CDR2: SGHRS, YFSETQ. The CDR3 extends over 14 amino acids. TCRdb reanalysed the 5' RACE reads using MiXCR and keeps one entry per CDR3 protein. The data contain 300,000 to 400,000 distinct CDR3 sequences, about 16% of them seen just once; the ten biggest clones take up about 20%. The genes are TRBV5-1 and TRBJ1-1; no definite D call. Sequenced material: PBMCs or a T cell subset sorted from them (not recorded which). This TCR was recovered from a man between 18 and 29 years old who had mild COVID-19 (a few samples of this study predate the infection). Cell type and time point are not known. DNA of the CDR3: TGCGCCAGCAGACTTGGCCCGGGAACCTATCCCGCTTTCTTT. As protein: CASRLGPGTYPAFF.